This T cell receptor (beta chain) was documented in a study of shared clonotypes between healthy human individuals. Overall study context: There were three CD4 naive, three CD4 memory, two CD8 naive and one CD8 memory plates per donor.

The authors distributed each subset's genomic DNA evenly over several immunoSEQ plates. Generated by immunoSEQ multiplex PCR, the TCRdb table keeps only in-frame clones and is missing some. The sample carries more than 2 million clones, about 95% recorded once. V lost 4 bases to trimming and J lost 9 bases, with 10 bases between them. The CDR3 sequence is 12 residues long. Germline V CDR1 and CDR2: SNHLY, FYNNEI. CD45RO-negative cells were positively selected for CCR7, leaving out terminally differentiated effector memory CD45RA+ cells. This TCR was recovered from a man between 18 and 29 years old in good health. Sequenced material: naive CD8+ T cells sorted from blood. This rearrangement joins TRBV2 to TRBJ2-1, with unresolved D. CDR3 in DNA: TGTGCCAGCAGTGGCTTGGGCCCTGAGCAGTTCTTC. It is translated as CASSGLGPEQFF.